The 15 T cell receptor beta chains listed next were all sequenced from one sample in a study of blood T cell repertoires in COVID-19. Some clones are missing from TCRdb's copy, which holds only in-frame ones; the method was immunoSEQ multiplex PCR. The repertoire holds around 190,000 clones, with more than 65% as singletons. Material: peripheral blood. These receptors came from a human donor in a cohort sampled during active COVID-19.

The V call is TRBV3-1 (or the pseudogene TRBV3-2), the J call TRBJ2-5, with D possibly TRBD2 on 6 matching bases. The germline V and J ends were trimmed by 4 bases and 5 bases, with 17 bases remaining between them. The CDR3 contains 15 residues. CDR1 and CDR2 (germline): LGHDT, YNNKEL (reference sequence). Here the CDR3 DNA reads TGTGCCAGCAGCCGTGCCGGACTAATCAGGGAGACCCAGTACTTC. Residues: CASSRAGLIRETQYF.

The DNA for the CDR3 is TGCAGCGTAGCCCTTACAGGGACCTTTAACACTGAAGCTTTCTTT. As protein: CSVALTGTFNTEAFF. J is TRBJ1-1 and V is TRBV29-1, with D possibly matching TRBD1 (6 bases). CDR3 size: 15 residues. Germline V gene data show CDR1 as SQVTM and CDR2 as ANQGSEA. V lost 6 bases and J 2 bases, leaving 19 bases between the germline ends.

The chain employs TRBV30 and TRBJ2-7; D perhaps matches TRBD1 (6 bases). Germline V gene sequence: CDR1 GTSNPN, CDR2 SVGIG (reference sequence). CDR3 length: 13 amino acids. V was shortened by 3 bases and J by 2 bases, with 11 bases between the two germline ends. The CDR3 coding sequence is TGTGCCTGGAGCCCCGGGACAACCTACGAGCAGTACTTC. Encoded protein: CAWSPGTTYEQYF.

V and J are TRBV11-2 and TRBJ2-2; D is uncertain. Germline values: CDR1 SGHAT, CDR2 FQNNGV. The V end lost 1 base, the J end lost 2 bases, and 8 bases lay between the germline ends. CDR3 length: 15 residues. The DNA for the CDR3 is TGTGCCAGCAGCTTAGTTAGTGGTAACACCGGGGAGCTGTTTTTT. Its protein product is CASSLVSGNTGELFF.

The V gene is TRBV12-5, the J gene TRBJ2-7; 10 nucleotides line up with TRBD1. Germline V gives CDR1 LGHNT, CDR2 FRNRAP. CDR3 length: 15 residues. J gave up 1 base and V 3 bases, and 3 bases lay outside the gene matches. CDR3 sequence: CASGFPGQGSYEQYF. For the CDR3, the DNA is TGTGCTAGTGGTTTTCCGGGACAGGGGTCCTACGAGCAGTACTTC.

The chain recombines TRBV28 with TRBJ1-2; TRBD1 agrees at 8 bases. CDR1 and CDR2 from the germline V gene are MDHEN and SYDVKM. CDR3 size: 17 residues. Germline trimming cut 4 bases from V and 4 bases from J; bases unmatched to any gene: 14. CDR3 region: CASSSGGQALDLYGYTF. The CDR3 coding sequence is TGTGCCAGCAGTTCCGGGGGACAGGCATTGGATCTCTATGGCTACACCTTC.

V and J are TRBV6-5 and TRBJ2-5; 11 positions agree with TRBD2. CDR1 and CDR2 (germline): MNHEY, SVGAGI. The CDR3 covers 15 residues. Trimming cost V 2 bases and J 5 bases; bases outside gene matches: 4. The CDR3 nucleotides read TGTGCCAGCAGTTACGCGCCTAGCGGGAGGGAGACCCAGTACTTC. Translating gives CASSYAPSGRETQYF.

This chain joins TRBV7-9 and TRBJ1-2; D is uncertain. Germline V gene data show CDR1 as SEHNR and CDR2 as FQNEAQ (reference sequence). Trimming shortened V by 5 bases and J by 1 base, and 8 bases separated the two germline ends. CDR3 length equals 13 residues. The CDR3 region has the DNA TGTGCCAGCAGCGTGGAGGTTAACTATGGCTACACCTTC. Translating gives CASSVEVNYGYTF.

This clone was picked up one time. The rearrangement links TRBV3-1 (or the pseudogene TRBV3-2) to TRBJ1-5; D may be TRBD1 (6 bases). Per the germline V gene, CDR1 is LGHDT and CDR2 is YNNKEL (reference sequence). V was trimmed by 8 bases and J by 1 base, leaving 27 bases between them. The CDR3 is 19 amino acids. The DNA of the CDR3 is TGTGCCAGCCTAAATGCCGCAGGGACAACAGGAAGGAGCAATCAGCCCCAGCATTTT. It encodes CASLNAAGTTGRSNQPQHF.

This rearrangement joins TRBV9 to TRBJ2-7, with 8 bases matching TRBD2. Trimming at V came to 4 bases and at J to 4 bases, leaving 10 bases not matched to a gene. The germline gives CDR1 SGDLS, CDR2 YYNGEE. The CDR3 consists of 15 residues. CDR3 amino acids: CASSPSGTSRYEQYF. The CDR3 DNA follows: TGTGCCAGCAGCCCCTCAGGGACTAGTAGGTACGAGCAGTACTTC.

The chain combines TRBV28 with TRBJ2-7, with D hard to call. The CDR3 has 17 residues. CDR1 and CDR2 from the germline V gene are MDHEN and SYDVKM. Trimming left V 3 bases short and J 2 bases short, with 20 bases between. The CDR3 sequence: CASSFYLPLHNTYEQYF. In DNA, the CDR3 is TGTGCCAGCAGTTTTTATCTGCCTTTGCATAACACCTACGAGCAGTACTTC.

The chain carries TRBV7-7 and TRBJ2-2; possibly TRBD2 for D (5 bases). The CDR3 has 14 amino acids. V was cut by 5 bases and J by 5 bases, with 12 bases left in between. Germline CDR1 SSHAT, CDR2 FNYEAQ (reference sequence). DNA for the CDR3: TGTGCCAGCAGCCCAGGACTGGGGACCGGGGAGCTGTTTTTT. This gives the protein CASSPGLGTGELFF.

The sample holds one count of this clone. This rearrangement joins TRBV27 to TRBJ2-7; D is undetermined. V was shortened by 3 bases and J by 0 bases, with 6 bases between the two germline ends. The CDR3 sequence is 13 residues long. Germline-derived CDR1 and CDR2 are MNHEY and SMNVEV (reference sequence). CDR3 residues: CASSFTSSYEQYF. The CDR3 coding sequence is TGTGCCAGCAGTTTCACAAGCTCCTACGAGCAGTACTTC.

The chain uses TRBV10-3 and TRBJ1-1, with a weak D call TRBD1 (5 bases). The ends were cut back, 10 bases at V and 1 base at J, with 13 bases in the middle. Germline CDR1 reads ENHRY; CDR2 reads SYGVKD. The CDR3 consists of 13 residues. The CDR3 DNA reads TGTGCCACCTCTAGACAGACGAACACTGAAGCTTTCTTT. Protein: CATSRQTNTEAFF.

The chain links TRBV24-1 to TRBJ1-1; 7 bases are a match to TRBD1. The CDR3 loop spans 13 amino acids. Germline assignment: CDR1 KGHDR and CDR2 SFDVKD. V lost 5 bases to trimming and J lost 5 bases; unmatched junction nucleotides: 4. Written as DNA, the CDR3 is TGTGCCACCAGTGCGACAGGGAGGACTGAAGCTTTCTTT. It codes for CATSATGRTEAFF.